The rows below give T cell receptor beta chains drawn from one sample of a study of patients and donors after allogeneic stem cell transplantation. TCRdb reanalysed the RT-PCR reads using MiXCR and keeps one entry per CDR3 protein. The sample includes some 24,000 distinct CDR3 sequences, 35% to 45% seen only once; the top ten take 60% to 85%. Sequences were obtained from blood, either unsorted or a sorted T cell fraction (not recorded which). The receptors come from a human donor who was either an allogeneic HSCT recipient or a stem cell or donor lymphocyte infusion donor (not recorded which). It is not recorded whose cells these are; they may come from a transplant donor. CDR3s include the opening cysteine and the closing phenylalanine or tryptophan. Fields, in order: clone size, J gene, CDR3 length, V gene, D gene, CDR3 protein, CDR3 DNA. The D gene is left open where the match is weak. The size entry is marked missing in some rows and otherwise reads once, few, many or a size class.

clone_size: NA; j_call: TRBJ1-6; cdr3_length: 14; v_call: TRBV12-3/TRBV12-4; d_call: TRBD1; cdr3_aa: CASSWDRVNSPLHF; cdr3_nt: TGTGCCAGCAGTTGGGACAGGGTCAATTCACCCCTCCACTTT
clone_size: few; j_call: TRBJ1-4; cdr3_length: 13; v_call: TRBV10-3; d_call: NA; cdr3_aa: CAISEPGAGKLFF; cdr3_nt: TGTGCCATCAGTGAGCCAGGGGCAGGAAAACTGTTTTTT
clone_size: NA; j_call: TRBJ2-1; cdr3_length: 13; v_call: TRBV24-1; d_call: TRBD2; cdr3_aa: CATSFSGTNEQFF; cdr3_nt: TGTGCCACCAGTTTTAGCGGGACGAATGAGCAGTTCTTC
clone_size: many; j_call: TRBJ2-5; cdr3_length: 11; v_call: TRBV2; d_call: TRBD1; cdr3_aa: CASGQGETQYF; cdr3_nt: TGTGCCAGCGGACAGGGTGAGACCCAGTACTTC
clone_size: NA; j_call: TRBJ2-7; cdr3_length: 14; v_call: TRBV12-3/TRBV12-4; d_call: NA; cdr3_aa: CASSLLGISYEQYF; cdr3_nt: TGTGCCAGCAGTTTATTAGGGATATCCTACGAGCAGTACTTC
clone_size: NA; j_call: TRBJ2-1; cdr3_length: 14; v_call: TRBV27; d_call: NA; cdr3_aa: CASSLETDPNEQFF; cdr3_nt: TGTGCCAGCAGTTTGGAGACAGACCCTAATGAGCAGTTCTTC
clone_size: NA; j_call: TRBJ2-7; cdr3_length: 13; v_call: TRBV10-3; d_call: NA; cdr3_aa: CAISVADSYEQYF; cdr3_nt: TGTGCCATCAGTGTGGCGGACTCCTACGAGCAGTACTTC
clone_size: NA; j_call: TRBJ2-7; cdr3_length: 14; v_call: TRBV5-1; d_call: TRBD1; cdr3_aa: CASSLVQGAYEQYF; cdr3_nt: TGCGCCAGCAGCTTGGTTCAGGGGGCCTACGAGCAGTACTTC
clone_size: few; j_call: TRBJ2-5; cdr3_length: 15; v_call: TRBV27; d_call: NA; cdr3_aa: CASRESRQSQETQYF; cdr3_nt: TGTGCCAGCAGGGAGTCTAGACAGTCCCAAGAGACCCAGTACTTC
clone_size: NA; j_call: TRBJ1-1; cdr3_length: 16; v_call: TRBV11-1; d_call: NA; cdr3_aa: CASSHGRKGLNTEAFF; cdr3_nt: TGTGCCAGCAGCCACGGGAGAAAGGGGTTGAACACTGAAGCTTTCTTT
clone_size: NA; j_call: TRBJ1-2; cdr3_length: 12; v_call: TRBV20-1; d_call: TRBD1; cdr3_aa: CSARGQNYGYTF; cdr3_nt: TGCAGTGCCAGGGGACAGAACTATGGCTACACCTTC
clone_size: few; j_call: TRBJ1-1; cdr3_length: 14; v_call: TRBV5-1; d_call: TRBD1; cdr3_aa: CASSTGAAMTEAFF; cdr3_nt: TGCGCCAGCAGCACAGGGGCGGCGATGACTGAAGCTTTCTTT
clone_size: NA; j_call: TRBJ2-4; cdr3_length: 13; v_call: TRBV10-3; d_call: NA; cdr3_aa: CAISDHRTVIQYF; cdr3_nt: TGTGCCATCAGTGACCACCGGACAGTCATTCAGTACTTC
clone_size: few; j_call: TRBJ1-1; cdr3_length: 11; v_call: TRBV3-1; d_call: NA; cdr3_aa: CASSQRSEAFF; cdr3_nt: TGTGCCAGCAGCCAACGCTCTGAAGCTTTCTTT
clone_size: NA; j_call: TRBJ1-6; cdr3_length: 15; v_call: TRBV5-1; d_call: TRBD1; cdr3_aa: CASSPTRGPNSPLHF; cdr3_nt: TGCGCCAGCAGCCCGACCAGGGGGCCCAATTCACCCCTCCACTTT
clone_size: few; j_call: TRBJ2-5; cdr3_length: 13; v_call: TRBV4-1; d_call: NA; cdr3_aa: CASSQDQAETQYF; cdr3_nt: TGCGCCAGCAGCCAAGATCAGGCAGAGACCCAGTACTTC
clone_size: once; j_call: TRBJ1-4; cdr3_length: 16; v_call: TRBV6-5; d_call: NA; cdr3_aa: CASSRAGQSENEKLFF; cdr3_nt: TGTGCCAGCAGCAGAGCCGGACAGAGCGAAAATGAAAAACTGTTTTTT
clone_size: NA; j_call: TRBJ1-3; cdr3_length: 15; v_call: TRBV3-1; d_call: NA; cdr3_aa: CASSHGTRFGNTIYF; cdr3_nt: TGTGCCAGCAGTCACGGGACCAGGTTTGGAAACACCATATATTTT
clone_size: few; j_call: TRBJ2-1; cdr3_length: 16; v_call: TRBV24-1; d_call: TRBD2; cdr3_aa: CATSDPGLASYNEQFF; cdr3_nt: TGTGCCACCAGTGACCCGGGACTAGCTTCCTACAATGAGCAGTTCTTC
clone_size: NA; j_call: TRBJ1-2; cdr3_length: 13; v_call: TRBV29-1; d_call: TRBD1; cdr3_aa: CSARGQGESGYTF; cdr3_nt: TGCAGCGCCAGAGGACAGGGGGAATCTGGCTACACCTTC
clone_size: few; j_call: TRBJ1-2; cdr3_length: 14; v_call: TRBV29-1; d_call: NA; cdr3_aa: CSVAGGRSNYGYTF; cdr3_nt: TGCAGCGTTGCGGGGGGCAGATCTAACTATGGCTACACCTTC
clone_size: NA; j_call: TRBJ2-1; cdr3_length: 16; v_call: TRBV14; d_call: TRBD1; cdr3_aa: CASSQDLMGQNNEQFF; cdr3_nt: TGTGCCAGCAGCCAAGATCTTATGGGACAGAACAATGAGCAGTTCTTC
clone_size: NA; j_call: TRBJ2-3; cdr3_length: 15; v_call: TRBV28; d_call: NA; cdr3_aa: CASSLRAGGTDTQYF; cdr3_nt: TGTGCCAGCAGTTTAAGAGCGGGCGGCACAGATACGCAGTATTTT
clone_size: NA; j_call: TRBJ1-2; cdr3_length: 16; v_call: TRBV19; d_call: TRBD1; cdr3_aa: CASSIALDRFNYGYTF; cdr3_nt: TGTGCCAGTAGTATAGCTCTGGACAGGTTCAACTATGGCTACACCTTC
clone_size: few; j_call: TRBJ1-2; cdr3_length: 14; v_call: TRBV12-3/TRBV12-4; d_call: NA; cdr3_aa: CASSLRAPTATYTF; cdr3_nt: TGTGCCAGCAGTTTAAGGGCCCCGACAGCCACTTACACCTTC
clone_size: NA; j_call: TRBJ1-5; cdr3_length: 16; v_call: TRBV7-2; d_call: NA; cdr3_aa: CASSLGGSTGNQPQHF; cdr3_nt: TGTGCCAGCAGCTTAGGGGGCAGTACTGGGAATCAGCCCCAGCATTTT
clone_size: once; j_call: TRBJ2-2; cdr3_length: 17; v_call: TRBV10-3; d_call: NA; cdr3_aa: CAISEPLGRGLAGKLFF; cdr3_nt: TGTGCCATCAGTGAACCCCTCGGCAGGGGCCTTGCCGGGAAGCTGTTTTTT
clone_size: many; j_call: TRBJ1-3; cdr3_length: 12; v_call: TRBV12-3/TRBV12-4; d_call: NA; cdr3_aa: CASSLFGNTIYF; cdr3_nt: TGTGCCAGCAGTTTGTTTGGAAACACCATATATTTT
clone_size: NA; j_call: TRBJ2-1; cdr3_length: 14; v_call: TRBV18; d_call: NA; cdr3_aa: CASSPGHVNNEQFF; cdr3_nt: TGTGCCAGCTCACCGGGACACGTGAACAATGAGCAGTTCTTC
clone_size: few; j_call: TRBJ1-3; cdr3_length: 16; v_call: TRBV28; d_call: NA; cdr3_aa: CASSNTVQGNGNTIYF; cdr3_nt: TGTGCCAGCAGTAACACCGTCCAGGGGAACGGAAACACCATATATTTT
clone_size: few; j_call: TRBJ1-3; cdr3_length: 14; v_call: TRBV6-1; d_call: NA; cdr3_aa: CASSEGYSGNTIYF; cdr3_nt: TGTGCCAGCAGTGAAGGCTACTCTGGAAACACCATATATTTT
clone_size: few; j_call: TRBJ2-7; cdr3_length: 13; v_call: TRBV10-3; d_call: TRBD2; cdr3_aa: CAIRIAGSYEQYF; cdr3_nt: TGTGCCATCAGGATAGCGGGAAGCTACGAGCAGTACTTC
clone_size: few; j_call: TRBJ2-1; cdr3_length: 15; v_call: TRBV5-1; d_call: NA; cdr3_aa: CASSPDGSSYNEQFF; cdr3_nt: TGCGCCAGCAGCCCAGACGGAAGCTCCTACAATGAGCAGTTCTTC
clone_size: NA; j_call: TRBJ2-3; cdr3_length: 15; v_call: TRBV3-1; d_call: NA; cdr3_aa: CASSQDLVLPDTQYF; cdr3_nt: TGTGCCAGCAGCCAAGATTTGGTTTTACCAGATACGCAGTATTTT
clone_size: few; j_call: TRBJ1-2; cdr3_length: 13; v_call: TRBV7-9; d_call: NA; cdr3_aa: CASSLAGPGGYTF; cdr3_nt: TGTGCCAGCAGCTTAGCGGGACCCGGGGGCTACACCTTC
clone_size: NA; j_call: TRBJ1-2; cdr3_length: 12; v_call: TRBV29-1; d_call: NA; cdr3_aa: CSVDRRSYGYTF; cdr3_nt: TGCAGCGTCGACAGGAGATCATATGGCTACACCTTC
clone_size: few; j_call: TRBJ1-6; cdr3_length: 14; v_call: TRBV12-3/TRBV12-4; d_call: NA; cdr3_aa: CASSLDRANSPLHF; cdr3_nt: TGTGCCAGCAGTTTAGACAGAGCTAATTCACCCCTCCACTTT
clone_size: few; j_call: TRBJ1-1; cdr3_length: 14; v_call: TRBV7-9; d_call: NA; cdr3_aa: CASRYRQDLDEAFF; cdr3_nt: TGTGCCAGCAGGTATAGACAGGACTTGGATGAAGCTTTCTTT
clone_size: NA; j_call: TRBJ2-1; cdr3_length: 15; v_call: TRBV5-1; d_call: NA; cdr3_aa: CASSLVAEPYNEQFF; cdr3_nt: TGCGCCAGCAGCTTGGTAGCGGAGCCGTACAATGAGCAGTTCTTC
clone_size: few; j_call: TRBJ1-1; cdr3_length: 11; v_call: TRBV12-3/TRBV12-4; d_call: NA; cdr3_aa: CASSFLSEAFF; cdr3_nt: TGTGCCAGCAGTTTCCTTTCAGAAGCTTTCTTT
clone_size: NA; j_call: TRBJ1-2; cdr3_length: 15; v_call: TRBV20-1; d_call: NA; cdr3_aa: CSALGGGARGYGYTF; cdr3_nt: TGCAGTGCCCTAGGGGGAGGGGCGCGGGGCTATGGCTACACCTTC
clone_size: NA; j_call: TRBJ2-3; cdr3_length: 11; v_call: TRBV19; d_call: TRBD1; cdr3_aa: CASGQGPTQYF; cdr3_nt: TGTGCCAGTGGACAGGGACCTACGCAGTATTTT
clone_size: few; j_call: TRBJ1-3; cdr3_length: 11; v_call: TRBV20-1; d_call: NA; cdr3_aa: CSARWGNTIYF; cdr3_nt: TGCAGTGCTAGATGGGGGAACACCATATATTTT
clone_size: NA; j_call: TRBJ2-7; cdr3_length: 14; v_call: TRBV7-8; d_call: NA; cdr3_aa: CASSLTFFSYEQYF; cdr3_nt: TGTGCCAGCAGCTTAACATTCTTCTCCTACGAGCAGTACTTC
clone_size: NA; j_call: TRBJ1-5; cdr3_length: 12; v_call: TRBV29-1; d_call: NA; cdr3_aa: CSVGYSNQPQHF; cdr3_nt: TGCAGCGTTGGGTATAGCAATCAGCCCCAGCATTTT
clone_size: few; j_call: TRBJ1-2; cdr3_length: 14; v_call: TRBV7-9; d_call: NA; cdr3_aa: CASSAGYAADGYTF; cdr3_nt: TGTGCCAGCAGCGCAGGGTACGCTGCCGATGGCTACACCTTC
clone_size: many; j_call: TRBJ1-1; cdr3_length: 14; v_call: TRBV12-3/TRBV12-4; d_call: NA; cdr3_aa: CASSLFGGGTEAFF; cdr3_nt: TGTGCCAGCAGTTTATTCGGGGGGGGGACTGAAGCTTTCTTT
clone_size: few; j_call: TRBJ2-2; cdr3_length: 13; v_call: TRBV10-3; d_call: NA; cdr3_aa: CATRLGNTGELFF; cdr3_nt: TGTGCCACTCGGCTGGGGAACACCGGGGAGCTGTTTTTT
clone_size: NA; j_call: TRBJ1-2; cdr3_length: 15; v_call: TRBV28; d_call: NA; cdr3_aa: CASGPGFLSPYGYTF; cdr3_nt: TGTGCCAGCGGACCAGGGTTTCTGAGCCCCTATGGCTACACCTTC
clone_size: NA; j_call: TRBJ2-3; cdr3_length: 15; v_call: TRBV7-6; d_call: NA; cdr3_aa: CASSLGGARRDTQYF; cdr3_nt: TGTGCCAGCAGCTTAGGTGGCGCTAGGAGGGATACGCAGTATTTT
clone_size: few; j_call: TRBJ1-5; cdr3_length: 15; v_call: TRBV7-9; d_call: NA; cdr3_aa: CASSPGRAGNQPQHF; cdr3_nt: TGTGCCAGCAGCCCAGGACGCGCGGGCAATCAGCCCCAGCATTTT
clone_size: NA; j_call: TRBJ2-7; cdr3_length: 14; v_call: TRBV12-3/TRBV12-4; d_call: NA; cdr3_aa: CASSLGQNTYEQYF; cdr3_nt: TGTGCCAGCAGTTTAGGCCAGAACACCTACGAGCAGTACTTC
clone_size: few; j_call: TRBJ1-2; cdr3_length: 14; v_call: TRBV18; d_call: TRBD1; cdr3_aa: CASSPQGQGGGYTF; cdr3_nt: TGTGCCAGCTCACCCCAAGGACAGGGCGGTGGCTACACCTTC
clone_size: few; j_call: TRBJ1-1; cdr3_length: 13; v_call: TRBV5-1; d_call: NA; cdr3_aa: CASSGGLNTEAFF; cdr3_nt: TGCGCCAGCAGCGGGGGCCTGAACACTGAAGCTTTCTTT
clone_size: once; j_call: TRBJ2-1; cdr3_length: 13; v_call: TRBV10-3; d_call: NA; cdr3_aa: CAITPSDYNEQFF; cdr3_nt: TGTGCCATCACGCCGTCCGACTACAATGAGCAGTTCTTC
clone_size: NA; j_call: TRBJ1-1; cdr3_length: 12; v_call: TRBV2; d_call: NA; cdr3_aa: CASSQSDTEAFF; cdr3_nt: TGTGCCAGCAGTCAGTCCGACACTGAAGCTTTCTTT
clone_size: few; j_call: TRBJ2-1; cdr3_length: 15; v_call: TRBV2; d_call: TRBD2; cdr3_aa: CASSDTGGLYNEQFF; cdr3_nt: TGTGCCAGCAGTGACACGGGAGGGCTCTACAATGAGCAGTTCTTC
clone_size: NA; j_call: TRBJ1-2; cdr3_length: 16; v_call: TRBV10-3; d_call: NA; cdr3_aa: CAIRENPLQGYYGYTF; cdr3_nt: TGTGCCATCAGAGAGAACCCCTTACAGGGATACTATGGCTACACCTTC